A single sample gave rise to the 24 T cell receptor beta chains below, sequenced in a study of blood T cell repertoires in COVID-19. Using immunoSEQ multiplex PCR, the repertoire was profiled, and TCRdb retains in-frame clones only, with some absent. The table has 95,000 or so clones, approximately 79% seen once; the top ten hold about a sixth. The sample taken for sequencing was peripheral blood. The receptor source for this set is a woman older than 75 with active or convalescent COVID-19.

The J gene is TRBJ1-6, the V gene TRBV3-1 (or the pseudogene TRBV3-2); 7 bases align to TRBD1. Germline V gene lookup returns CDR1 LGHDT and CDR2 YNNKEL (reference sequence). The CDR3 has 19 residues. J gave up 7 bases and V 6 bases, and 21 bases lay outside the gene matches. The CDR3 protein is CASRPREGNRGLGNSPLHF. In DNA, the CDR3 is TGTGCCAGCAGGCCCCGCGAAGGGAACAGGGGTCTAGGAAATTCACCCCTCCACTTT.

In this sample, this clone turned up once. V usage is TRBV12-3 or TRBV12-4 and J usage is TRBJ2-7; 7 nucleotides match TRBD2. The J segment lost 12 bases and the V segment lost 5 bases, leaving 10 bases of the junction unmatched. This CDR3 is built from 12 residues. CDR3: CASSPSSGFRYF. As DNA, the CDR3 is TGTGCCAGCAGTCCCTCTAGCGGCTTCCGGTACTTC.

This sequence joins TRBV7-2 and TRBJ1-1; no reliable D call. The CDR3 is 14 amino acids. Germline V gene data show CDR1 as SGHTA and CDR2 as FQGNSA. Trimming removed 1 base at V and 5 bases at J, with 11 bases between. Written as DNA, the CDR3 is TGTGCCAGCAGCTTAGGGGCCAGGCAAACTGAAGCTTTCTTT. This sequence encodes CASSLGARQTEAFF.

The V and J genes are TRBV24-1 and TRBJ2-1, with TRBD2 identical over 9 bases. The CDR3 covers 16 residues. Looked up from germline, CDR1 is KGHDR and CDR2 is SFDVKD. Trimming took 4 bases from V and 9 from J; bases not matched to a gene: 12. The CDR3 region has the DNA TGTGCCACCAGTGACCCGCATAGCGGGAGAACGTTTGAGCAGTTCTTC. Translating it yields CATSDPHSGRTFEQFF.

The V and J genes are TRBV9 and TRBJ1-1; D unresolved. V lost 1 base and J 0 bases, leaving 7 bases between the germline ends. From germline, CDR1 is SGDLS and CDR2 YYNGEE. There are 14 residues in the CDR3. This chain's CDR3 is CASSVQVLNTEAFF. In DNA form, the CDR3 reads TGTGCCAGCAGCGTACAGGTTTTGAACACTGAAGCTTTCTTT.

The gene calls are TRBV7-6 and TRBJ2-7; 10 nucleotides agree with TRBD1. This CDR3 is 16 amino acids long. Germline loops: CDR1 SGHVS, CDR2 FNYEAQ. V lost 1 base to trimming and J lost 2 bases; unmatched junction nucleotides: 5. The CDR3 bases are TGTGCCAGCAGCTTAGAAAGGACAGGGGGTCCCTACGAGCAGTACTTC. Protein: CASSLERTGGPYEQYF.

This clone showed up just a few times. The chain couples TRBV2 to TRBJ1-1; D might be TRBD1 (6 bases). Germline V lookup: CDR1 SNHLY, CDR2 FYNNEI. The CDR3 length is 13 residues. Trimming shortened V by 7 bases and J by 1 base, and 10 bases separated the two germline ends. CDR3 nucleotide sequence: TGTGCCAGCAACCCGGGACAGAACACTGAAGCTTTCTTT. This sequence encodes CASNPGQNTEAFF.

This chain links TRBV3-1 (or the pseudogene TRBV3-2) with TRBJ2-5; D perhaps matches TRBD2 (6 bases). Germline CDR1 and CDR2: LGHDT and YNNKEL (reference sequence). The CDR3 length is 15 residues. V lost 2 bases to trimming and J lost 5 bases, with 15 bases between them. CDR3 DNA: TGTGCCAGCAGCCAACCCCTAGCGCTCGATGAGACCCAGTACTTC. Protein product: CASSQPLALDETQYF.

The chain links TRBV4-3 to TRBJ2-1; D is perhaps TRBD2 (5 bases). Germline V gene data show CDR1 as LGHNA and CDR2 as YSLEER. Trimming took 4 bases from V and 6 from J, leaving 13 bases between them. CDR3 size: 14 residues. CDR3 sequence reads: CASSLERVTNEQFF. CDR3 DNA: TGCGCCAGCAGCCTTGAGAGGGTGACCAATGAGCAGTTCTTC.

This clone was picked up one time. The chain carries TRBV10-3 and TRBJ2-1, with 8 bases aligning to TRBD1. V dropped 2 bases and J dropped 8; count of bases not matched to a gene: 5. The CDR3 has 14 amino acids. The germline V gene has CDR1 ENHRY and CDR2 SYGVKD. The CDR3 DNA is TGTGCCATCAGTGAGCGGGACAGGTCGCATGAGCAGTTCTTC. As protein: CAISERDRSHEQFF.

The gene calls are TRBV16 and TRBJ1-5, with 9 bases fitting TRBD1. The CDR3 loop spans 14 amino acids. Germline V lookup: CDR1 KGHSY, CDR2 FQNENV. V dropped 2 bases and J dropped 4; count of bases not matched to a gene: 0. CDR3 sequence: CASSQGTGNQPQHF. In DNA, the CDR3 is TGTGCCAGCAGCCAAGGGACAGGGAATCAGCCCCAGCATTTT.

V gene TRBV5-6 combines with J gene TRBJ2-5, with D maybe TRBD2 (5 bases). This CDR3 has 14 amino acids. Germline CDR1 SGHDT, CDR2 YYEEEE. The V end lost 0 bases, the J end lost 4 bases, and 10 bases lay between the germline ends. The CDR3 reads CASSLVLEAETQYF. CDR3 coding DNA: TGTGCCAGCAGCTTGGTCCTGGAGGCAGAGACCCAGTACTTC.

The chain recombines TRBV9 with TRBJ2-2; D call uncertain. Germline V gene sequence: CDR1 SGDLS, CDR2 YYNGEE. V shed 1 base and J shed 6 bases, with 4 bases lying between them. This CDR3 contains 12 residues. The CDR3 bases are TGTGCCAGCAGCGTAACAGCCGGGGAGCTGTTTTTT. Protein product: CASSVTAGELFF.

The CDR3 spells CASSEGAGRKAYEQYF. CDR3 sequence (DNA): TGTGCCAGCAGTGAAGGAGCCGGGAGGAAGGCCTACGAGCAGTACTTC. The chain links TRBV2 to TRBJ2-7; 7 bases fit TRBD2. This CDR3 is built from 16 residues. Germline V gene lookup returns CDR1 SNHLY and CDR2 FYNNEI. Germline trimming cut 1 base from V and 2 bases from J; bases unmatched to any gene: 8.

This clone occurred once. The chain employs TRBV7-2 and TRBJ2-5; D possibly corresponds to TRBD1 (6 bases). In germline, CDR1 is SGHTA, CDR2 FQGNSA. V was cut by 5 bases and J by 2 bases, with 12 bases left in between. This CDR3 comprises 14 residues. The CDR3, as DNA: TGTGCCAGCAGCGCGGACAGTGGTCAAGAGACCCAGTACTTC. Translated, it gives CASSADSGQETQYF.

The chain combines TRBV5-1 with TRBJ2-5; 14 bases map to TRBD2. V shed 4 bases and J 4 bases; nucleotides not matched to a gene: 3. Germline V lookup: CDR1 SGHRS, CDR2 YFSETQ. The length of the CDR3 is 15 residues. For the CDR3, the DNA is TGCGCCAGCAGCACCGGACTAGCGGGAGGAGAGACCCAGTACTTC. Translating it yields CASSTGLAGGETQYF.

Note on this clone: At one end the junction does not follow the germline gene, possibly because of a read error. This chain uses TRBV5-1 with TRBJ2-1; 8 positions agree with TRBD2. CDR1 and CDR2 from the germline V gene are SGHRS and YFSETQ. CDR3 length: 15 residues. This chain's CDR3 is CASSYSSGSSNEQFF. As DNA, the CDR3 is TGTGCCAGCAGCTATTCTAGCGGGTCCTCCAATGAGCAGTTCTTC. Full variable domain (missing parts from reference TRBV5-1 and TRBJ2-1): KAGVTQTPRYLIKTRGQQVTLSCSPISGHRSVSWYQQTPGQGLQFLFEYFSETQRNKGNFPGRFSGRQFSNSRSEMNVSTLELGDSALYLCASSYSSGSSNEQFFGPGTRLTVL.

This chain connects TRBV7-9 to TRBJ2-7, with 8 bases that match TRBD1. The CDR3 consists of 18 residues. CDR1 and CDR2 (germline): SEHNR, FQNEAQ (reference sequence). V shed 3 bases, J shed 7 bases, and the junction held 20 bases outside the gene matches. In DNA, the CDR3 is TGTGCCAGCAGCTTTGACAGGGGCTTTCCCCGAAGCCAGTGGGAGCAGTACTTC. It is translated as CASSFDRGFPRSQWEQYF.

This chain uses TRBV28 with TRBJ2-1; D remains unclear. The ends were cut back, 6 bases at V and 8 bases at J, with 14 bases in the middle. This CDR3 has 13 residues. The germline V gene has CDR1 MDHEN and CDR2 SYDVKM. CDR3 protein: CASSPPDWHEQFF. CDR3 in DNA: TGTGCCAGCAGCCCGCCCGATTGGCATGAGCAGTTCTTC.

The CDR3 DNA is TGCGCCAGCAGCTGGACGCAGGGGGCGGGTGAGCAGTTCTTC. Translating gives CASSWTQGAGEQFF. The V and J genes are TRBV5-1 and TRBJ2-1; TRBD1 agrees at 8 bases. CDR1 and CDR2 (germline): SGHRS, YFSETQ. The CDR3 has 14 residues. V was clipped by 3 bases and J by 9 bases; unmatched bases: 8.

The J gene is TRBJ1-4, the V gene TRBV6-6, with D possibly matching TRBD1 (5 bases). This CDR3 is built from 12 residues. The germline gives CDR1 MNHNY, CDR2 SVGAGI (reference sequence). Trimming took off 6 bases at V and 4 bases at J, with 6 bases between the two ends. CDR3 sequence: CASRQGNEKLFF. CDR3 in DNA: TGTGCCAGCAGGCAGGGTAATGAAAAACTGTTTTTT.

This clone was observed a handful of times. CDR3 in amino acids: CASSSGTGTLNYGYTF. CDR3 in DNA: TGTGCCAGCAGCTCTGGGACAGGAACCCTGAACTATGGCTACACCTTC. This rearrangement joins TRBV5-6 to TRBJ1-2, with 8 bases identical to TRBD1. Germline V CDR1 and CDR2: SGHDT, YYEEEE. V lost 3 bases and J lost 2; bases outside the gene matches: 9. The CDR3 runs 16 residues.

The CDR3 protein is CASSPPGGQGTEAFF. CDR3 bases: TGTGCCAGCAGTCCCCCCGGGGGACAGGGGACTGAAGCTTTCTTT. This rearrangement joins TRBV6-1 to TRBJ1-1; TRBD1 matches 10 bases. Per the germline V gene, CDR1 is MNHNS and CDR2 is SASEGT. The J segment lost 5 bases and the V segment lost 5 bases, leaving 8 bases of the junction unmatched. This CDR3 spans 15 amino acids.

The chain carries TRBV24-1 and TRBJ2-2; TRBD1 matches 8 bases. The V segment lost 1 base and the J segment 1 base; nucleotides outside the gene matches: 4. The CDR3 covers 17 residues. Germline CDR1 and CDR2: KGHDR and SFDVKD. CDR3 DNA: TGTGCCACCAGTGATTTTGGACAGGGAAAGAACACCGGGGAGCTGTTTTTT. It translates to CATSDFGQGKNTGELFF.